These T cell receptor beta chains were read from a single sample in a study of blood T cell repertoires in COVID-19. Here immunoSEQ multiplex PCR was the method, and the copy in TCRdb shows in-frame clones only, minus some. The sample records about 290,000 clones, nearly 90% being singletons. The sample consisted of peripheral blood. These TCRs come from a woman between 25 and 40 years old with COVID-19, enrolled during active disease. Each CDR3 is given with its conserved first and last residue. A D gene is named only where the DNA matches it firmly. A row's size may be missing; if present it is once, few, many or a size class.

j_call | v_call | cdr3_length | d_call | clone_size | cdr3_aa | cdr3_nt
TRBJ1-2 | TRBV5-1 | 13 | TRBD1 | . | CASSLQGDYGYTF | TGCGCCAGCAGCTTACAGGGGGACTATGGCTACACCTTC
TRBJ1-6 | TRBV27 | 15 | . | few | CASSTRTTYNSPLHF | TGTGCCAGCAGTACACGAACGACCTATAATTCACCCCTCCACTTT
TRBJ1-6 | TRBV7-2 | 16 | . | . | CASSSQGLSYNSPLHF | TGTGCCAGCAGCTCCCAGGGTCTTTCCTATAATTCACCCCTCCACTTT
TRBJ2-5 | TRBV6-1 | 13 | TRBD1 | . | CASSETGEETQYF | TGTGCCAGCAGTGAAACAGGGGAAGAGACCCAGTACTTC
TRBJ1-2 | TRBV15 | 15 | TRBD1 | . | CATSRLGQGPFGYTF | TGTGCCACCAGCAGACTGGGACAGGGTCCTTTTGGCTACACCTTC
TRBJ2-7 | TRBV27 | 16 | TRBD2 | . | CASNQGGLAGSNEQYF | TGTGCCAGCAATCAAGGGGGGCTAGCGGGGTCAAACGAGCAGTACTTC
TRBJ2-2 | TRBV5-1 | 16 | TRBD1 | . | CASSIDRGDNTGELFF | TGCGCCAGCAGCATCGACAGGGGCGATAACACCGGGGAGCTGTTTTTT
TRBJ1-4 | TRBV19 | 12 | . | . | CASSGGGGELFF | TGTGCCAGTAGTGGGGGGGGAGGTGAACTGTTTTTT
TRBJ1-2 | TRBV6-5 | 16 | TRBD1 | . | CASSSGGLGLYYGYTF | TGTGCCAGCAGTTCAGGGGGTTTGGGTCTATACTATGGCTACACCTTC
TRBJ1-2 | TRBV19 | 15 | TRBD1 | few | CASWDRGRFNYGYTF | TGTGCCAGCTGGGACAGGGGCCGCTTTAACTATGGCTACACCTTC
TRBJ2-3 | TRBV7-6 | 14 | . | . | CASSLSPSTDTQYF | TGTGCCAGCAGCTTAAGCCCCAGCACAGATACGCAGTATTTT
TRBJ2-3 | TRBV3-1/TRBV3-2 | 16 | TRBD2 | . | CASSHFTSGGRDTQYF | TGTGCCAGCAGCCACTTTACTAGCGGGGGTAGAGATACGCAGTATTTT
TRBJ1-1 | TRBV5-1 | 13 | . | . | CASRLTMNTEAFF | TGCGCCAGTCGACTAACAATGAACACTGAAGCTTTCTTT
TRBJ1-2 | TRBV5-4 | 14 | TRBD1 | . | CASGPTGGASGYTF | TGTGCCAGCGGCCCGACAGGGGGCGCGAGTGGCTACACCTTC
TRBJ2-1 | TRBV27 | 14 | TRBD2 | . | CASSSGLGNNEQFF | TGTGCCAGCAGTTCGGGACTAGGAAACAATGAGCAGTTCTTC
TRBJ1-2 | TRBV5-4 | 15 | . | . | CASSPGLHLYYGYTF | TGTGCCAGCAGCCCTGGCCTTCACCTTTACTATGGCTACACCTTC
TRBJ1-5 | TRBV5-1 | 15 | . | once | CASSRGPEGNQPQHF | TGCGCCAGCAGCAGGGGCCCTGAGGGCAATCAGCCCCAGCATTTT
TRBJ1-2 | TRBV29-1 | 13 | TRBD1 | . | CSVGGQEERGYTF | TGCAGCGTTGGGGGACAGGAGGAGAGAGGCTACACCTTC